The 30 T cell receptor beta chains in this list originate from one sample, sequenced in a study of neurological immune-mediated disorders. From the 5' RACE reads, TCRdb called clonotypes with MiXCR, one entry per CDR3 protein. The data hold fewer than 40,000 distinct CDR3 sequences, with 4% to 5.5% observed a single time. Material: CD4+ T cells from blood. The receptors were sampled from a man aged 18 to 30 in good health.

This clonotype was counted a few times. The V call is TRBV20-1, the J call TRBJ2-2; weak D call: TRBD2 (5 bases). V was cut by 3 bases and J by 6 bases, with 8 bases left in between. This CDR3 contains 12 residues. The V gene's germline CDR1 is DFQATT and CDR2 SNEGSKA (reference sequence). The DNA for the CDR3 is TGCAGTGCTAGGAGGGATCCCGGGGAGCTGTTTTTT. Translation gives CSARRDPGELFF.

This clonotype came up many times. This chain links TRBV20-1 with TRBJ1-6; D ambiguous. There are 13 residues in the CDR3. Germline CDR1 reads DFQATT; CDR2 reads SNEGSKA (reference sequence). Trimming shortened V by 4 bases and J by 9 bases, and 13 bases separated the two germline ends. As DNA, the CDR3 is TGCAGTGCTACTGACATTGGCGTTTCACCCCTCCACTTT. Amino acids: CSATDIGVSPLHF.

V gene TRBV20-1 combines with J gene TRBJ2-1; 7 bases match TRBD1. The CDR3 has 15 amino acids. The V segment lost 0 bases and the J segment 6 bases; nucleotides outside the gene matches: 8. Germline loops: CDR1 DFQATT, CDR2 SNEGSKA (reference sequence). The CDR3 region has the DNA TGCAGTGCTAGAGATCCTTCGGGACAGCTCAATGAGCAGTTCTTC. It codes for CSARDPSGQLNEQFF.

This clonotype qualifies as medium-sized. The chain joins TRBV5-1 to TRBJ1-6, with TRBD1 as a possible D gene (6 bases). V gave up 4 bases and J gave up 10 bases, with 15 bases separating them. Germline-derived CDR1 and CDR2 are SGHRS and YFSETQ. This CDR3 has 14 residues. Here the CDR3 DNA reads TGCGCCAGCAGCCCCGGAGGGGGGCTGTCACCCCTCCACTTT. Its protein is CASSPGGGLSPLHF. Variable domain in full (rest from reference TRBV5-1 and TRBJ1-6): KAGVTQTPRYLIKTRGQQVTLSCSPISGHRSVSWYQQTPGQGLQFLFEYFSETQRNKGNFPGRFSGRQFSNSRSEMNVSTLELGDSALYLCASSPGGGLSPLHFGNGTRLTVT.

This clonotype was counted at least ten times. The chain combines TRBV2 with TRBJ1-1, with unresolved D. Deletions cut 6 bases from V and 0 bases from J, with 14 bases between. The CDR3 covers 15 residues. CDR1 is SNHLY and CDR2 is FYNNEI in the germline V gene. The CDR3 spells CASSALPGMNTEAFF. The CDR3 nucleotides read TGTGCCAGCAGCGCGTTACCAGGCATGAACACTGAAGCTTTCTTT.

This clonotype appeared many times. The chain couples TRBV19 to TRBJ1-1, with D uncertain. V gave up 6 bases and J gave up 2 bases, with 16 bases separating them. Germline-derived CDR1 and CDR2 are LNHDA and SQIVND (reference sequence). The CDR3 covers 15 residues. Here the CDR3 reads CASSSPNGPNTEAFF. CDR3 sequence (DNA): TGTGCCAGTAGCTCCCCGAACGGGCCCAACACTGAAGCTTTCTTT.

This clonotype was observed many times. The chain is built from TRBV6-5 and TRBJ2-7; D not certain. This CDR3 comprises 14 residues. Trimming took off 0 bases at V and 2 bases at J, with 8 bases between the two ends. Germline lookup yields CDR1 MNHEY and CDR2 SVGAGI. The DNA of the CDR3 is TGTGCCAGCAGTTACTCAAGGGCACCCTACGAGCAGTACTTC. It translates to CASSYSRAPYEQYF.

This clonotype was counted ten times or more. V and J are TRBV6-6 and TRBJ2-7; 7 bases fit TRBD1. The V gene end was trimmed by 7 bases and the J gene end by 5 bases; junction bases not matched to a gene: 8. In germline, CDR1 is MNHNY, CDR2 SVGAGI (reference sequence). The CDR3 has 13 residues. The CDR3 sequence: CASTRRGQNEQYF. In DNA form, the CDR3 reads TGTGCCAGCACCCGTAGGGGGCAAAACGAGCAGTACTTC.

This clonotype was observed at least ten times. The V gene is TRBV4-2, the J gene TRBJ2-5; D possibly corresponds to TRBD1 (7 bases). Germline V gives CDR1 LGHNA, CDR2 YNFKEQ. This CDR3 has 14 residues. V gave up 3 bases and J gave up 7 bases, with 15 bases separating them. CDR3: CASSHRGESGTQYF. The CDR3 nucleotides are TGTGCCAGCAGCCACAGGGGGGAAAGTGGGACCCAGTACTTC.

This clonotype was seen repeatedly, ten times or more. The rearrangement uses TRBV6-5 and TRBJ1-1; D is ambiguous. The CDR3 extends over 15 amino acids. Trimming shortened V by 6 bases and J by 1 base, and 15 bases separated the two germline ends. Germline assignment: CDR1 MNHEY and CDR2 SVGAGI. The CDR3 DNA follows: TGTGCCAGCAGAACGTCCCAGCCAAGGAACACTGAAGCTTTCTTT. Translation: CASRTSQPRNTEAFF.

This clonotype came up many times. The V gene is TRBV7-3, the J gene TRBJ1-1; 10 nucleotides agree with TRBD1. CDR1 is SGHTA, CDR2 FQGTGA, per germline. The J segment lost 1 base and the V segment lost 5 bases, leaving 4 bases of the junction unmatched. The CDR3 has 15 amino acids. This CDR3 is CASSTGQGGNTEAFF. The CDR3 bases are TGTGCCAGCAGCACCGGACAGGGGGGGAACACTGAAGCTTTCTTT.

This clonotype was recorded many times. V usage is TRBV6-2 or TRBV6-3 and J usage is TRBJ2-1; D is possibly TRBD2 (7 bases). V was shortened by 0 bases and J by 3 bases, with 12 bases between the two germline ends. The V gene's germline CDR1 is MNHEY and CDR2 SVGEGT. The CDR3 has 16 amino acids. The CDR3 protein is CASSYSGGLDYNEQFF. As DNA, the CDR3 is TGTGCCAGCAGTTACTCGGGGGGGCTTGACTACAATGAGCAGTTCTTC.

In its sample, this clonotype was seen many times. The genes are TRBV5-1 and TRBJ2-1; the D gene is possibly TRBD1 (6 bases). V lost 2 bases, J lost 5 bases, and 17 bases lay in between. The CDR3 is made up of 16 amino acids. CDR1 and CDR2 (germline): SGHRS, YFSETQ. CDR3 sequence reads: CASSFPGVGSDNEQFF. CDR3 nucleotides: TGCGCCAGCAGCTTCCCAGGGGTGGGCAGCGACAATGAGCAGTTCTTC.

At least ten counts were recorded for this clonotype. The rearrangement uses TRBV29-1 and TRBJ1-4; D remains ambiguous. Germline assignment: CDR1 SQVTM and CDR2 ANQGSEA. Trimming took off 3 bases at V and 7 bases at J, with 12 bases between the two ends. The CDR3 sequence is 13 residues long. The CDR3 coding sequence is TGCAGCGTTGACGACACGCAAACTGAAAAACTGTTTTTT. Amino acids: CSVDDTQTEKLFF.

This clonotype has ten or more counts. J is TRBJ2-5 and V is TRBV2; possibly TRBD2 for D (5 bases). With 6 bases removed from V and 9 bases from J, the gap between germline ends came to 14 bases. Per the germline V gene, CDR1 is SNHLY and CDR2 is FYNNEI. The CDR3 extends over 12 amino acids. The chain's CDR3 is CASRVDFPAQYF. The CDR3 bases are TGTGCCAGCAGGGTGGACTTCCCGGCCCAGTACTTC.

This clonotype showed up many times. This chain connects TRBV20-1 to TRBJ1-5, with D tentatively TRBD1 (6 bases). Per germline, CDR1 DFQATT and CDR2 SNEGSKA (reference sequence). The V end lost 5 bases, the J end lost 6 bases, and 11 bases lay between the germline ends. The CDR3 spans 12 residues. The CDR3 sequence: CSARTGSQPQHF. The CDR3, as DNA: TGCAGTGCTCGTACAGGGTCTCAGCCCCAGCATTTT.

At least ten counts were recorded for this clonotype. The chain employs TRBV4-3 and TRBJ2-2; no clear D. The CDR3 is made up of 14 amino acids. CDR1 LGHNA and CDR2 YSLEER come from the germline V gene. Trimming cost V 1 base and J 7 bases, with 10 bases left between them. This CDR3 is CASSQAASRGELFF. In DNA form, the CDR3 reads TGCGCCAGCAGCCAAGCCGCCTCGCGCGGGGAGCTGTTTTTT.

In this sample, this clonotype turned up many times. This sequence joins TRBV20-1 and TRBJ2-5; possible D gene TRBD1, 7 bases. Per germline, CDR1 DFQATT and CDR2 SNEGSKA (reference sequence). V lost 3 bases, J lost 5 bases, and 16 bases lay in between. This CDR3 is built from 14 residues. CDR3 sequence: CSARLEGAGETQYF. DNA of the CDR3: TGCAGTGCTAGGTTGGAGGGGGCGGGTGAGACCCAGTACTTC.

This clonotype was seen repeatedly, ten times or more. The CDR3 is CSVQGTTANEQFF. Here the CDR3 DNA reads TGCAGTGTGCAAGGGACTACGGCCAATGAGCAGTTCTTC. This chain joins TRBV20-1 and TRBJ2-1; 7 nucleotides match TRBD2. After removal of 7 bases from V and 6 bases from J, the junction contained 9 bases not matched to a gene. CDR1 is DFQATT, CDR2 SNEGSKA, per germline (reference sequence). There are 13 residues in the CDR3.

This clonotype was seen ten or more times. This sequence joins TRBV12-5 and TRBJ1-2, with TRBD1 as a possible D gene (6 bases). Germline V gene lookup returns CDR1 LGHNT and CDR2 FRNRAP. This CDR3 comprises 15 residues. V was trimmed by 7 bases and J by 4 bases, leaving 19 bases between them. The DNA for the CDR3 is TGTGCTAGTGCCCGGGGGGCCGGGGGACTCTATGGCTACACCTTC. Translated, it gives CASARGAGGLYGYTF.

This clonotype was counted at least ten times. The gene calls are TRBV14 and TRBJ1-3, with D unresolved. This CDR3 has 16 amino acids. V was shortened by 3 bases and J by 0 bases, with 12 bases between the two germline ends. Germline values: CDR1 SGHDN, CDR2 FVKESK. CDR3: CASSQQQLVSGNTIYF. CDR3 DNA: TGTGCCAGCAGCCAGCAACAGCTAGTCTCTGGAAACACCATATATTTT.

In this sample, this clonotype turned up many times. The rearrangement joins TRBV4-1 to TRBJ1-1; D not certain. V was trimmed by 0 bases and J by 4 bases, leaving 15 bases between them. CDR1 and CDR2 from the germline V gene are MGHRA and YSYEKL. CDR3 length equals 16 residues. CDR3 sequence: CASSQEVGTAGTEAFF. The CDR3 DNA sequence: TGCGCCAGCAGCCAAGAAGTGGGAACAGCAGGCACTGAAGCTTTCTTT.

This clonotype was counted at least ten times. The rearrangement uses TRBV4-1 and TRBJ2-2; TRBD2 matches 11 bases. The junction had 7 bases not matched to a gene; V was cut back by 1 base and J by 3 bases. Germline CDR1 MGHRA, CDR2 YSYEKL. This CDR3 comprises 18 residues. The CDR3 region has the DNA TGCGCCAGCAGCCAAGCTGATAGCGGGGGGGCTCACACCGGGGAGCTGTTTTTT. Translated: CASSQADSGGAHTGELFF.

This clonotype was detected many times. The gene calls are TRBV12-3 or TRBV12-4 and TRBJ1-3, with D unclear. The CDR3 length is 16 residues. The V end lost 7 bases, the J end lost 3 bases, and 19 bases lay between the germline ends. The CDR3 DNA sequence: TGTGCCAGCAACCCAAGCGAACGGCGATATGGAAACACCATATATTTT. It yields the protein CASNPSERRYGNTIYF.

This clonotype appeared many times. J is TRBJ1-6 and V is TRBV29-1; no reliable D call. Germline assignment: CDR1 SQVTM and CDR2 ANQGSEA. V lost 4 bases and J 9 bases, leaving 7 bases between the germline ends. This CDR3 spans 11 amino acids. CDR3 in DNA: TGCAGCGTTGGCGAATCTTCACCCCTCCACTTT. Its translation: CSVGESSPLHF.

This clonotype was found many times. The chain is built from TRBV12-3 or TRBV12-4 and TRBJ1-1, with a possible D match to TRBD1 (5 bases). This CDR3 contains 14 residues. V shed 6 bases and J shed 4 bases, with 15 bases lying between them. CDR3 DNA: TGTGCCAGCAGCTATTACCAGGGAAGCACTGAAGCTTTCTTT. It yields the protein CASSYYQGSTEAFF.

This clonotype was found many times. The chain combines TRBV6-6 with TRBJ2-7; perhaps D is TRBD1 or TRBD2 (5 bases each). V dropped 5 bases and J dropped 0 bases, with 17 bases sitting between them. Germline V gene data show CDR1 as MNHNY and CDR2 as SVGAGI (reference sequence). The CDR3 covers 16 residues. CDR3 loop: CASSRGVLGDSYEQYF. CDR3 nucleotides: TGTGCCAGCAGTCGAGGGGTATTAGGGGACTCCTACGAGCAGTACTTC.

This clonotype is medium-sized (0.01 to 0.1%) within its sample. The chain has TRBV4-1 and TRBJ2-5; D tentatively fits TRBD1 or TRBD2 (5 bases each). The germline gives CDR1 MGHRA, CDR2 YSYEKL. Trimming cost V 0 bases and J 5 bases, with 16 bases left between them. This CDR3 region has 16 residues. CDR3 protein: CASSQEGTLKRETQYF. CDR3 sequence (DNA): TGCGCCAGCAGCCAAGAGGGGACCCTAAAGCGGGAGACCCAGTACTTC.

This clonotype was recorded many times. The rearrangement links TRBV5-1 to TRBJ1-2; weak D call: TRBD1 (6 bases). Trimming stripped 1 base from V and 3 bases from J, with 10 bases between. Per the germline V gene, CDR1 is SGHRS and CDR2 is YFSETQ. The CDR3 is 14 amino acids. CDR3 loop: CASSLSPGDYGYTF. Here the CDR3 DNA reads TGCGCCAGCAGCTTGAGTCCAGGGGACTATGGCTACACCTTC.

This clonotype was seen many times. The chain recombines TRBV20-1 with TRBJ2-5; perhaps TRBD1 as D (7 bases). Germline V lookup: CDR1 DFQATT, CDR2 SNEGSKA (reference sequence). This CDR3 region has 14 residues. Trimming stripped 5 bases from V and 1 base from J, with 14 bases between. CDR3 sequence: CSAPPGGSQETQYF. CDR3 sequence (DNA): TGCAGTGCTCCCCCAGGGGGGTCCCAAGAGACCCAGTACTTC.